Presented here are 13 T cell receptor beta chains from one specimen sequenced in a study of T cell responses to AZD1222 COVID-19 vaccine. Using immunoSEQ multiplex PCR, the repertoire was profiled, and TCRdb retains in-frame clones only, with some absent. The sample lists 110,000 to 150,000 clones; 89% were seen once. The starting material was peripheral blood, obtained on day 0 of AZD1222 vaccination. These receptors originate from an adult in good health.

J is TRBJ1-6 and V is TRBV12-3 or TRBV12-4; D not certain. The CDR3 loop spans 13 amino acids. The V and J ends lost 3 bases and 14 bases respectively, with 14 bases between them. The CDR3 bases are TGTGCCAGCAGTTTGTCAGCGACTCCGGCCCTCCACTTT. Protein: CASSLSATPALHF.

The chain couples TRBV5-1 to TRBJ2-3; D is tentatively TRBD1 or TRBD2 (5 bases each). This CDR3 is 14 amino acids long. In germline, CDR1 is SGHRS, CDR2 YFSETQ. V dropped 4 bases and J dropped 6 bases, with 15 bases sitting between them. The CDR3 reads CASSPGTASDTQYF. The CDR3 bases are TGCGCCAGCAGCCCGGGGACGGCGTCGGATACGCAGTATTTT.

The chain couples TRBV9 to TRBJ2-2, with 10 bases lining up with TRBD2. Germline V gene sequence: CDR1 SGDLS, CDR2 YYNGEE. This CDR3 comprises 18 residues. The V and J ends lost 0 bases and 0 bases, in that order; junction bases with no gene match: 5. This CDR3 is CASSVEGAGGTNTGELFF. The CDR3 coding sequence is TGTGCCAGCAGCGTAGAAGGAGCGGGAGGGACGAACACCGGGGAGCTGTTTTTT.

The chain employs TRBV11-2 and TRBJ2-1; tentatively, D is TRBD2 (6 bases). CDR3 length: 14 residues. V lost 1 base, J lost 2 bases, and 6 bases lay in between. Germline V gives CDR1 SGHAT, CDR2 FQNNGV. Written as DNA, the CDR3 is TGTGCCAGCAGCTTAGCGGGAGCCTACAATGAGCAGTTCTTC. Residues: CASSLAGAYNEQFF.

This chain uses TRBV2 with TRBJ2-4; D is ambiguous. The germline V gene encodes CDR1 SNHLY and CDR2 FYNNEI. The V gene lost 10 bases and the J gene lost 1 base, with 14 bases spanning the gap. This CDR3 has 14 residues. The CDR3 sequence is CATDGFGAKNIQYF. The CDR3 region has the DNA TGTGCCACAGACGGTTTCGGGGCCAAAAACATTCAGTACTTC.

The rearrangement links TRBV5-1 to TRBJ2-3, with D uncertain. Trimming removed 4 bases at V and 4 bases at J, with 7 bases between. The length of the CDR3 is 12 residues. From germline, CDR1 is SGHRS and CDR2 YFSETQ. In nucleotides, the CDR3 is TGCGCCAGCAGCCCTTGGCCAGATACGCAGTATTTT. Translated: CASSPWPDTQYF.

This clone was found once. V usage is TRBV19 and J usage is TRBJ2-7; TRBD1 matches 8 bases. Per germline, CDR1 LNHDA and CDR2 SQIVND (reference sequence). V trimming: 4 bases; J trimming: 4 bases; junction bases outside the gene matches: 9. The CDR3 is 15 residues long. In DNA form, the CDR3 reads TGTGCCAGTAGTAAGATGAGACAGGGGTATTACGAGCAGTACTTC. It codes for CASSKMRQGYYEQYF.

The chain recombines TRBV6-5 with TRBJ1-2; possibly TRBD1 for D (5 bases). Germline CDR1 MNHEY, CDR2 SVGAGI. V was trimmed by 7 bases and J by 6 bases, leaving 21 bases between them. The CDR3 runs 15 residues. CDR3 nucleotide sequence: TGTGCCAGCAACTCCTACGGTCGGGGGGAAGATGGCTACACCTTC. This gives the protein CASNSYGRGEDGYTF.

CDR3 nucleotide sequence: TGTGCCAGCAGTACAGGGTCCGGCTACACCTTC. Translation gives CASSTGSGYTF. The chain uses TRBV28 and TRBJ1-2, with D possibly TRBD1 on 6 matching bases. CDR1 is MDHEN and CDR2 is SYDVKM in the germline V gene. V was trimmed by 5 bases and J by 8 bases, leaving 9 bases between them. This CDR3 contains 11 residues.

The chain employs TRBV7-2 and TRBJ1-1; 9 nucleotides align to TRBD1. The germline gives CDR1 SGHTA, CDR2 FQGNSA. The CDR3 runs to 13 residues. The ends lost 4 bases at V and 7 bases at J; junction bases unmatched: 4. In DNA form, the CDR3 reads TGTGCCAGCAGCTGGGACAGGGCAAGTGAAGCTTTCTTT. Its translation is CASSWDRASEAFF.

This chain links TRBV6-5 with TRBJ2-7, with TRBD1 matching 12 bases. This CDR3 contains 14 residues. Germline lookup yields CDR1 MNHEY and CDR2 SVGAGI. After removal of 6 bases from V and 7 bases from J, the junction contained 7 bases not matched to a gene. CDR3 nucleotides: TGTGCCAGCAGACCGGGACAGGGGGCACGAGAGCAGTACTTC. This sequence encodes CASRPGQGAREQYF.

The sample holds one count of this clone. This chain connects TRBV4-2 to TRBJ1-6; maybe TRBD1 (5 bases). This CDR3 is built from 15 residues. Trimming took off 4 bases at V and 0 bases at J, with 7 bases between the two ends. Per germline, CDR1 LGHNA and CDR2 YNFKEQ. CDR3 DNA sequence: TGTGCCAGCAGCCGCGACAGCTCCTATAATTCACCCCTCCACTTT. It encodes CASSRDSSYNSPLHF.

V and J are TRBV19 and TRBJ1-2; the match to TRBD1 covers 8 bases. Germline CDR1 reads LNHDA; CDR2 reads SQIVND (reference sequence). The CDR3 runs to 16 residues. V shed 5 bases, J shed 1 base, and the junction held 9 bases outside the gene matches. The CDR3 region has the DNA TGTGCCAGTAGTCAACCGGACAGGGTCGGTAACTATGGCTACACCTTC. Protein product: CASSQPDRVGNYGYTF.